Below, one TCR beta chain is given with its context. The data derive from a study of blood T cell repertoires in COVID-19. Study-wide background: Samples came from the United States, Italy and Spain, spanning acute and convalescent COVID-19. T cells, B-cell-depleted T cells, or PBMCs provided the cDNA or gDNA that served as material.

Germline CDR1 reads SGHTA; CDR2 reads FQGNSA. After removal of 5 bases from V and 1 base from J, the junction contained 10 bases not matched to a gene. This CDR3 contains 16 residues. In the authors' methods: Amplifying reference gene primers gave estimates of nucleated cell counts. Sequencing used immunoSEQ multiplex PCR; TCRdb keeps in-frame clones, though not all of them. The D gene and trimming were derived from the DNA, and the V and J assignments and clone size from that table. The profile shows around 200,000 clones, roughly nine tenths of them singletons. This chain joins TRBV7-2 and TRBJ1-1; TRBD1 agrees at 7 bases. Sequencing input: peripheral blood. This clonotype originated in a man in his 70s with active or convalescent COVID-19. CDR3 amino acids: CASSLHRGRRNTEAFF. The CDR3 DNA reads TGTGCCAGCAGCCTCCACAGGGGACGACGGAACACTGAAGCTTTCTTT. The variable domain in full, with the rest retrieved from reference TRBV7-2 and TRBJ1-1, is GAGVSQSPSNKVTEKGKDVELRCDPISGHTALYWYRQSLGQGLEFLIYFQGNSAPDKSGLPSDRFSAERTGGSVSTLTIQRTQQEDSAVYLCASSLHRGRRNTEAFFGQGTRLTVV.